Presented here are 9 T cell receptor beta chains from one specimen sequenced in a study of B cell selection in AIRE deficiency. Only in-frame clones appear in the TCRdb table, and some are missing; sequencing was by immunoSEQ multiplex PCR. Among about 26,000 clones, about 90% were seen once, and the ten largest hold less than 1.5%. Regulatory T cells were sorted as CD4+CD25hiCD127low/negative. Material for sequencing was CD4+CD25+ Tregs sorted from PBMCs. The receptors were gathered from a human donor in good health.

The rearrangement links TRBV10-1 to TRBJ2-2; the D call may be TRBD1 or TRBD2 (5 bases each). CDR1 and CDR2 (germline): WNHNN, SYGVQD (reference sequence). The CDR3 extends over 15 amino acids. V was shortened by 0 bases and J by 7 bases, with 12 bases between the two germline ends. CDR3 coding DNA: TGCGCCAGCAGTGAGTCCCGAGGGGATCTCGGGGAGCTGTTTTTT. This translates into CASSESRGDLGELFF.

The chain employs TRBV10-3 and TRBJ2-7; a possible D gene is TRBD2 (6 bases). Between the trimmed V and J ends, which lost 6 bases and 2 bases, there was a span of 11 bases. The germline CDR1 and CDR2 sequences are ENHRY and SYGVKD. The CDR3 runs 13 residues. CDR3 bases: TGTGCCATCAGCCGGGGGACGGCCTACGAGCAGTACTTC. It specifies CAISRGTAYEQYF.

The rearrangement links TRBV27 to TRBJ2-1; D is undetermined. The CDR3 is 12 residues long. Trimming removed 6 bases at V and 2 bases at J, with 5 bases between. Germline V CDR1 and CDR2: MNHEY, SMNVEV (reference sequence). This CDR3 is CASSPTYNEQFF. Here the CDR3 DNA reads TGTGCCAGCAGCCCGACCTACAATGAGCAGTTCTTC.

This chain connects TRBV6-6 to TRBJ1-1; D not certain. The germline V gene has CDR1 MNHNY and CDR2 SVGAGI (reference sequence). Trimming removed 5 bases from V and 5 bases from J, with 12 bases in between. This CDR3 region has 13 residues. CDR3 loop: CASSPERVTEAFF. In nucleotides, the CDR3 is TGTGCCAGCAGTCCCGAGCGCGTTACTGAAGCTTTCTTT.

The chain employs TRBV18 and TRBJ1-1; a possible D gene is TRBD1 (6 bases). The germline V gene encodes CDR1 KGHSH and CDR2 LQKENI. Trimming removed 3 bases at V and 8 bases at J, with 13 bases between. The CDR3 totals 13 residues. As DNA, the CDR3 is TGTGCCAGCTCACCGGGTCAACAGGGCGAAGCTTTCTTT. This sequence encodes CASSPGQQGEAFF.

This clone was observed once. The chain uses TRBV2 and TRBJ1-2; D is possibly TRBD1 (5 bases). Germline loops: CDR1 SNHLY, CDR2 FYNNEI. The germline V and J ends were trimmed by 4 bases and 4 bases, with 13 bases remaining between them. This CDR3 spans 14 amino acids. CDR3: CASSVPGSIYGYTF. CDR3 DNA sequence: TGTGCCAGCAGTGTCCCAGGGAGCATCTATGGCTACACCTTC.

V gene TRBV7-3 combines with J gene TRBJ2-7; 9 nucleotides align to TRBD2. V trimming: 1 base; J trimming: 4 bases; junction bases outside the gene matches: 5. Germline lookup yields CDR1 SGHTA and CDR2 FQGTGA. The CDR3 length is 15 residues. The CDR3 nucleotides read TGTGCCAGCAGCTTAAGTACTAGCGGGCCTTACGAGCAGTACTTC. It codes for CASSLSTSGPYEQYF.

The V gene is TRBV7-9, the J gene TRBJ1-5; D is unclear. V shed 1 base and J shed 4 bases, with 17 bases lying between them. There are 17 residues in the CDR3. Germline CDR1 and CDR2: SEHNR and FQNEAQ (reference sequence). The CDR3: CASSLGSPRSGNQPQHF. The DNA for the CDR3 is TGTGCCAGCAGCTTAGGAAGCCCAAGGAGTGGGAATCAGCCCCAGCATTTT.

This chain connects TRBV19 to TRBJ2-7; a weak D match, TRBD2 (6 bases). V was clipped by 1 base and J by 0 bases, with 16 bases between them. The CDR3 is 17 amino acids. CDR1 and CDR2 from the germline V gene are LNHDA and SQIVND (reference sequence). The DNA of the CDR3 is TGTGCCAGTAGTATAGCTCTAGGACTACCCTACTCCTACGAGCAGTACTTC. Amino acids: CASSIALGLPYSYEQYF.